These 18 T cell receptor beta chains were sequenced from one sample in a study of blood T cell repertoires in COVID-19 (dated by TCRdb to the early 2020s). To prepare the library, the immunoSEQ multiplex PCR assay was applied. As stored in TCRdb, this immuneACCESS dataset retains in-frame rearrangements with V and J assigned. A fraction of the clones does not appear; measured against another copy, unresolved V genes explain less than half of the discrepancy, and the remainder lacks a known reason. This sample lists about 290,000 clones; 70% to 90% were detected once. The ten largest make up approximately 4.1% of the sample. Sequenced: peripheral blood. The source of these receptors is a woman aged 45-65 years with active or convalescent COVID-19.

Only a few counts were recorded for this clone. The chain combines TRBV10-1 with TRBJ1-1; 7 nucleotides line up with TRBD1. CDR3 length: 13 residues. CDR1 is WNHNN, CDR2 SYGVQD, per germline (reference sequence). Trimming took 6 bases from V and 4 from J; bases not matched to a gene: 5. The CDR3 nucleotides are TGCGCCAGCAGAAAAGAGGGGGCCACTGAAGCTTTCTTT. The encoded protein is CASRKEGATEAFF.

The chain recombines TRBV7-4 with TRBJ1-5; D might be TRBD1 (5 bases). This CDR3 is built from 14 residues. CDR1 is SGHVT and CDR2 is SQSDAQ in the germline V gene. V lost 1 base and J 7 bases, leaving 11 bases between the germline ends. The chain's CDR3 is CASSLVVGVQPQHF. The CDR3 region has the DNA TGTGCCAGCAGCTTAGTAGTAGGGGTCCAGCCCCAGCATTTT.

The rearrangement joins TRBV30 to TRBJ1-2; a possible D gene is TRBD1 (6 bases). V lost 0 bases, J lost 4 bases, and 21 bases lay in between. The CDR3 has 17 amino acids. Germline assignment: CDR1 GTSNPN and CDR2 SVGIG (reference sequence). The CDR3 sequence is CAWSVPGATSVLYGYTF. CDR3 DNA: TGTGCCTGGAGTGTACCAGGGGCGACCTCCGTTCTCTATGGCTACACCTTC. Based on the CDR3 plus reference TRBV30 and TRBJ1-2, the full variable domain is SQTIHQWPATLVQPVGSPLSLECTVEGTSNPNLYWYRQAAGRGLQLLFYSVGIGQISSEVPQNLSASRPQDRQFILSSKKLLLSDSGFYLCAWSVPGATSVLYGYTFGSGTRLTVV.

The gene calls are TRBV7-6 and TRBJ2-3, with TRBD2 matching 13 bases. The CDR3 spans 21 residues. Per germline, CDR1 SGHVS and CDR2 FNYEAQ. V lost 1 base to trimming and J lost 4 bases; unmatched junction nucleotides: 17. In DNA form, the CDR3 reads TGTGCCAGCAGCTTAGGGTCGGGGGCCCCTGGACTAGCGGGAGTCGCAGATACGCAGTATTTT. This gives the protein CASSLGSGAPGLAGVADTQYF. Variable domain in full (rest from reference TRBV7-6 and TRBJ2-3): GAGVSQSPRYKVTKRGQDVALRCDPISGHVSLYWYRQALGQGPEFLTYFNYEAQQDKSGLPNDRFSAERPEGSISTLTIQRTEQRDSAMYRCASSLGSGAPGLAGVADTQYFGPGTRLTVL.

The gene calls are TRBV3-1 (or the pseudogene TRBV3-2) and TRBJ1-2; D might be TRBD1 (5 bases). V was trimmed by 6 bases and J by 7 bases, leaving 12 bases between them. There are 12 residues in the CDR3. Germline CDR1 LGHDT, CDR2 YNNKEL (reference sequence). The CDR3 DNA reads TGTGCCAGCAGAAACGGGCAGGGTGGCTACACCTTC. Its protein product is CASRNGQGGYTF.

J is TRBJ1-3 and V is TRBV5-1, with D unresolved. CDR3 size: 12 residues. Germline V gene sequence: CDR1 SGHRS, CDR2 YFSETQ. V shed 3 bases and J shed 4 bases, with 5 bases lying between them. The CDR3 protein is CASSWEGNTIYF. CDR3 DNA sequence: TGCGCCAGCAGCTGGGAGGGAAACACCATATATTTT.

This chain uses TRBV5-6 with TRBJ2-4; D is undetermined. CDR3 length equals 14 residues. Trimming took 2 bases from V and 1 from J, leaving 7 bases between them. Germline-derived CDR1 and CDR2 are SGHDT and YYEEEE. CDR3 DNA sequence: TGTGCCAGCAGCTTTCTTCAGGCCAAAAACATTCAGTACTTC. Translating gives CASSFLQAKNIQYF.

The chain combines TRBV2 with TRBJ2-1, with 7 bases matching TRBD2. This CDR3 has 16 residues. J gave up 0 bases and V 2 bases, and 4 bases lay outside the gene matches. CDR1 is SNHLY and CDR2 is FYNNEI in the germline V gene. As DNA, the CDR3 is TGTGCCAGCAGTGAACGGGGAGGGAGCTCCTACAATGAGCAGTTCTTC. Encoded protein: CASSERGGSSYNEQFF. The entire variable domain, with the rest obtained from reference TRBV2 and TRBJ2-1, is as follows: EPEVTQTPSHQVTQMGQEVILRCVPISNHLYFYWYRQILGQKVEFLVSFYNNEISEKSEIFDDQFSVERPDGSNFTLKIRSTKLEDSAMYFCASSERGGSSYNEQFFGPGTRLTVL.

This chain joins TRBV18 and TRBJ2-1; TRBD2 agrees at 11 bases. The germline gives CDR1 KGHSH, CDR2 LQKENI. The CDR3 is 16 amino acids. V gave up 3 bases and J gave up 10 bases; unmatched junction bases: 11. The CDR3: CASSPLAGGPSLEQFF. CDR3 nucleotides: TGTGCCAGCTCACCGTTAGCGGGAGGGCCCTCATTGGAGCAGTTCTTC.

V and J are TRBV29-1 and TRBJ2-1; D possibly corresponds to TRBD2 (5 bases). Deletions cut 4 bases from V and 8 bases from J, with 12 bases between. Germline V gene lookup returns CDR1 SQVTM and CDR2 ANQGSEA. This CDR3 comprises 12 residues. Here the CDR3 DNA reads TGCAGCGTTGGGTTTAGCGAGGATGAGCAGTTCTTC. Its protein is CSVGFSEDEQFF.

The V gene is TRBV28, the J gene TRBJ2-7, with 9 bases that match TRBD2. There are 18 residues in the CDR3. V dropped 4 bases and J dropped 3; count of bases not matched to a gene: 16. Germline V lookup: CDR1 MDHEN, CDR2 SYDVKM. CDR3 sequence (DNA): TGTGCCAGCAGTTCACCCCAAGCAGAAGTAGCGGGAGTCTACGAGCAGTACTTC. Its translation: CASSSPQAEVAGVYEQYF.

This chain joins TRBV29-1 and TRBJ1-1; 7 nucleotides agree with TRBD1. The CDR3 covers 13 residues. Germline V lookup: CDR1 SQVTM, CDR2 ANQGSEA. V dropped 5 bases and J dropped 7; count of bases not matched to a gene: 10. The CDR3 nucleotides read TGCAGCGTTCGTGGAGGGGGCTTTGGTGAAGCTTTCTTT. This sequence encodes CSVRGGGFGEAFF.

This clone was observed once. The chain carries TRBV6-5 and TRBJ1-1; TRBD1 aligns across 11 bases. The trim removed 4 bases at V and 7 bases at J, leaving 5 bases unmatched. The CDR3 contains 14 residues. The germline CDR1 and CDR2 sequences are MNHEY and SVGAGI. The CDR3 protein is CASSFGTGGVEAFF. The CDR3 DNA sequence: TGTGCCAGCAGTTTCGGGACAGGGGGGGTTGAAGCTTTCTTT.

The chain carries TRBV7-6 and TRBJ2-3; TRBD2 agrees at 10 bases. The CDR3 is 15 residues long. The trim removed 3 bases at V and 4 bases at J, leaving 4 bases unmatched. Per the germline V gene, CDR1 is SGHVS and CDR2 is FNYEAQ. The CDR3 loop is CASSFSGRFSDTQYF. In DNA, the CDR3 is TGTGCCAGCAGCTTTAGCGGGAGGTTCTCAGATACGCAGTATTTT.

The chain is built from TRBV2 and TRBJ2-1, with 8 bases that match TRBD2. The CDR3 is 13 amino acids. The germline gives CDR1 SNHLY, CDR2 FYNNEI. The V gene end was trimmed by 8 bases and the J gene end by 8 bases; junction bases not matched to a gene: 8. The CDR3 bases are TGTGCCAGCGAGCGGGAGACTGGCGATGAGCAGTTCTTC. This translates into CASERETGDEQFF.

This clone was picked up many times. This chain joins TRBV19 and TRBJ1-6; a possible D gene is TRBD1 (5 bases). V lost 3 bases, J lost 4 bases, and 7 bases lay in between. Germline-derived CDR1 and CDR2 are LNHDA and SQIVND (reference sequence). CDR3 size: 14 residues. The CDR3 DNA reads TGTGCCAGTAGTATGACAGAATATAATTCACCCCTCCACTTT. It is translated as CASSMTEYNSPLHF.

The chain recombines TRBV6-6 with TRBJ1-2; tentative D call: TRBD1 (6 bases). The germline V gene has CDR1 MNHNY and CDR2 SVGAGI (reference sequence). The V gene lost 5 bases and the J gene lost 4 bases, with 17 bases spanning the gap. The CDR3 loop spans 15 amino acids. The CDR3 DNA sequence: TGTGCCAGCAGTACCTCGACAGGATCTCTCTATGGCTACACCTTC. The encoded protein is CASSTSTGSLYGYTF.

The CDR3 DNA is TGTGCCAGCACCCGTTCGTCCTACGAGCAGTACTTC. Encoded protein: CASTRSSYEQYF. The V call is TRBV6-5, the J call TRBJ2-7; unclear D gene. V was clipped by 7 bases and J by 1 base, with 8 bases between them. CDR3 size: 12 residues. Germline V gives CDR1 MNHEY, CDR2 SVGAGI.